The 8 T cell receptor beta chains listed next were all sequenced from one sample in a study of T cells after yellow fever vaccination. One entry per CDR3 protein results from TCRdb running MiXCR on the 5' RACE reads. This table holds some 500,000 distinct CDR3 sequences, roughly 12% found once. The specimen was PBMCs, collected on the day of the yellow fever booster vaccination. The source of these receptors is a man younger than 45 who received the YFV17D yellow fever vaccine.

This clonotype was counted only a few times. The chain has TRBV7-2 and TRBJ2-3; D not resolved. CDR1 is SGHTA, CDR2 FQGNSA, per germline. The V gene lost 3 bases and the J gene lost 4 bases, with 11 bases spanning the gap. CDR3 length: 14 amino acids. CDR3 in amino acids: CASSFRLRADTQYF. Here the CDR3 DNA reads TGTGCCAGCAGCTTTAGGCTACGCGCAGATACGCAGTATTTT.

This clonotype has only a few counts. The chain uses TRBV12-5 and TRBJ2-1; 12 bases match TRBD2. The germline V gene encodes CDR1 LGHNT and CDR2 FRNRAP. The CDR3 is made up of 16 amino acids. Trimming at V came to 4 bases and at J to 8 bases, leaving 9 bases not matched to a gene. The DNA for the CDR3 is TGTGCTAGTGGTTCCCTCTTGACTAGCGGGAGTTATGAGCAGTTCTTC. It specifies CASGSLLTSGSYEQFF.

The J gene is TRBJ2-3, the V gene TRBV20-1; 7 nucleotides align to TRBD1. Germline CDR1 is DFQATT and CDR2 is SNEGSKA (reference sequence). Trimming cost V 3 bases and J 8 bases; bases outside gene matches: 11. The CDR3 consists of 14 residues. This CDR3 is CSARGDRVDGTQYF. The CDR3 DNA reads as TGCAGTGCTAGGGGAGACAGGGTGGATGGTACGCAGTATTTT.

The chain uses TRBV20-1 and TRBJ1-4; 8 nucleotides line up with TRBD1. J lost 8 bases, V lost 5 bases, and 7 bases had no gene match. There are 13 residues in the CDR3. CDR1 and CDR2 from the germline V gene are DFQATT and SNEGSKA (reference sequence). In DNA, the CDR3 is TGCAGTGCTGCAGGGGGCGCAGAGGAAAAACTGTTTTTT. Protein: CSAAGGAEEKLFF.

The table lists this clonotype with a few counts. The rearrangement uses TRBV7-2 and TRBJ2-7; TRBD1 agrees at 7 bases. Germline V gives CDR1 SGHTA, CDR2 FQGNSA. This CDR3 is built from 16 residues. V was pared by 5 bases and J by 3 bases, with 13 bases of the junction left unmatched. The CDR3 bases are TGTGCCAGCAGCAGGGACAGCGAGTTAGCACGCTACGAGCAGTACTTC. Translating it yields CASSRDSELARYEQYF. The variable domain in full, completed from reference TRBV7-2 and TRBJ2-7, reads GAGVSQSPSNKVTEKGKDVELRCDPISGHTALYWYRQSLGQGLEFLIYFQGNSAPDKSGLPSDRFSAERTGGSVSTLTIQRTQQEDSAVYLCASSRDSELARYEQYFGPGTRLTVT.

This clonotype was seen a few times. The rearrangement links TRBV15 to TRBJ2-1; 14 bases agree with TRBD2. V shed 1 base, J shed 7 bases, and the junction held 6 bases outside the gene matches. CDR3 length: 17 amino acids. The germline gives CDR1 LNHNV, CDR2 YYDKDF (reference sequence). The CDR3 spells CATSRGGTSGRGNEQFF. The CDR3 coding sequence is TGTGCCACCAGCAGAGGTGGGACTAGCGGGAGAGGGAATGAGCAGTTCTTC.

This rearrangement joins TRBV6-2 or TRBV6-3 to TRBJ2-2; 8 positions agree with TRBD1. Germline CDR1 MNHEY, CDR2 SVGEGT. The ends lost 4 bases at V and 6 bases at J; junction bases unmatched: 1. The CDR3 is 13 residues long. The CDR3 sequence is CASSWTGPGELFF. CDR3 DNA sequence: TGTGCCAGCAGTTGGACAGGGCCCGGGGAGCTGTTTTTT.

The V and J genes are TRBV7-2 and TRBJ1-5; a possible D gene is TRBD1 (6 bases). V was trimmed by 5 bases and J by 3 bases, leaving 11 bases between them. This CDR3 contains 14 residues. Germline CDR1 is SGHTA and CDR2 is FQGNSA. The CDR3 reads CASSLDSHNQPQHF. For the CDR3, the DNA is TGTGCCAGCAGCCTGGACAGTCACAATCAGCCCCAGCATTTT.